These 7 T cell receptor beta chains were all obtained from the same sample, sequenced in a study of T cells after posttransplantation cyclophosphamide. Sequenced by immunoSEQ multiplex PCR; TCRdb stores in-frame clones only, minus some. The sample includes about 21,000 clones, roughly 98% of them seen just once. Sequencing was done on a sample of naive CD8+ T cells sorted from PBMCs. The receptors were gathered from a man aged 40-50 years in good health, CMV-negative, and a related stem cell transplant donor.

This clone occurred once. The chain recombines TRBV5-6 with TRBJ2-7; no firm D call. The V and J ends lost 1 base and 2 bases respectively, with 7 bases between them. CDR3 length: 13 amino acids. Germline-derived CDR1 and CDR2 are SGHDT and YYEEEE. The CDR3 here is CASSLQATYEQYF. The CDR3 nucleotides read TGTGCCAGCAGCTTGCAGGCCACCTACGAGCAGTACTTC.

CDR3 nucleotide sequence: TGTGCCAGCAGTTTGGGTGGGAGGGCCTTCGAGCAGTACTTC. Protein product: CASSLGGRAFEQYF. The chain is built from TRBV27 and TRBJ2-7, with 7 bases lining up with TRBD2. The ends lost 3 bases at V and 6 bases at J; junction bases unmatched: 8. Germline V gene data show CDR1 as MNHEY and CDR2 as SMNVEV (reference sequence). The CDR3 runs to 14 residues.

The chain joins TRBV18 to TRBJ1-1; D is undetermined. The CDR3 extends over 12 amino acids. CDR1 KGHSH and CDR2 LQKENI come from the germline V gene. Deletions cut 6 bases from V and 1 base from J, with 6 bases between. CDR3 in DNA: TGTGCCAGCTCTCTGGCGAACACTGAAGCTTTCTTT. It codes for CASSLANTEAFF.

The chain couples TRBV15 to TRBJ1-3; the D gene is possibly TRBD1 (5 bases). The germline V gene has CDR1 LNHNV and CDR2 YYDKDF (reference sequence). The CDR3 consists of 14 residues. Trimming pared 3 bases from V and 1 base from J, leaving 7 bases between. CDR3 DNA: TGTGCCACCAGCAGGAGACAGTCTGGAAACACCATATATTTT. It is translated as CATSRRQSGNTIYF.

J is TRBJ2-7 and V is TRBV5-4; TRBD2 matches 11 bases. The CDR3 is made up of 17 amino acids. From germline, CDR1 is SGHNT and CDR2 YYREEE (reference sequence). The ends lost 4 bases at V and 2 bases at J; junction bases unmatched: 11. The CDR3 reads CASSATTLSGRAYEQYF. CDR3 coding DNA: TGTGCCAGCAGCGCTACCACCCTTAGCGGGAGGGCCTACGAGCAGTACTTC.

This chain uses TRBV5-1 with TRBJ2-1; 11 positions agree with TRBD1. Germline assignment: CDR1 SGHRS and CDR2 YFSETQ. The CDR3 consists of 14 residues. V trimming: 4 bases; J trimming: 6 bases; junction bases outside the gene matches: 3. CDR3 sequence: CASSTGQGGNEQFF. Written as DNA, the CDR3 is TGCGCCAGCAGCACGGGACAGGGGGGCAATGAGCAGTTCTTC.

The gene calls are TRBV27 and TRBJ2-7; possibly TRBD2 for D (5 bases). The CDR3 consists of 13 residues. Germline CDR1 is MNHEY and CDR2 is SMNVEV (reference sequence). V lost 3 bases and J 2 bases, leaving 8 bases between the germline ends. The CDR3 loop reads CASSLRVAYEQYF. DNA for the CDR3: TGTGCCAGCAGTTTGCGGGTCGCCTACGAGCAGTACTTC.